This record concerns one T cell receptor (beta chain) sequence. Its antigen is currently unknown. This record comes from a study of cytomegalovirus exposure and HLA in healthy donors. Study conclusions and caveats: In the roughly 120 validation repertoires, a later analysis found that first-cohort TCR clusters tended to co-occur.

V gave up 6 bases and J gave up 6 bases; unmatched junction bases: 11. The germline V gene has CDR1 SSHAT and CDR2 FNYEAQ (reference sequence). The CDR3 sequence is 15 residues long. Sequenced by immunoSEQ multiplex PCR; TCRdb stores in-frame clones only, minus some. The table records fewer than 250,000 clones, approximately 87% of them present only once. The rearrangement joins TRBV7-7 to TRBJ2-1; the match to TRBD1 covers 7 bases. The sample was PBMCs. The origin of this receptor is a woman between 18 and 29 years old in good health and CMV-seronegative. The CDR3 DNA reads TGTGCCAGCAGTCCGACAGGGATCAGGACCAATGAGCAGTTCTTC. It specifies CASSPTGIRTNEQFF.